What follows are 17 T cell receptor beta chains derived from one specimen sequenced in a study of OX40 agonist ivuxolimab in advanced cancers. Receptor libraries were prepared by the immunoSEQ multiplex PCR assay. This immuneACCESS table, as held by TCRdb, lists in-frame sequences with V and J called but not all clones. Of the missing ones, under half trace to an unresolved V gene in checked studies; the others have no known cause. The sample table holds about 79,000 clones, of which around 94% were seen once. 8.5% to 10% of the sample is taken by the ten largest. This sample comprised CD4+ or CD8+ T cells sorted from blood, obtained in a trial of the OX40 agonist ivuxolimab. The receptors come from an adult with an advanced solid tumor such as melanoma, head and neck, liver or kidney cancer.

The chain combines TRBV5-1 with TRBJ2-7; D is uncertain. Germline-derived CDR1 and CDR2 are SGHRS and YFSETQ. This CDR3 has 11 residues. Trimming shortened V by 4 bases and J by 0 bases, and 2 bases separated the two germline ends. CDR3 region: CASSDSYEQYF. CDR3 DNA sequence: TGCGCCAGCAGCGACTCCTACGAGCAGTACTTC.

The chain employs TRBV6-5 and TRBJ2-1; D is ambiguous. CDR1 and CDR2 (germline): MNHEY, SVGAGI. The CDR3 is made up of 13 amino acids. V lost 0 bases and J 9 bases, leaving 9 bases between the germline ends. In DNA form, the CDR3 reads TGTGCCAGCAGTTACTCCTCCGTGGGTGAGCAGTTCTTC. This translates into CASSYSSVGEQFF.

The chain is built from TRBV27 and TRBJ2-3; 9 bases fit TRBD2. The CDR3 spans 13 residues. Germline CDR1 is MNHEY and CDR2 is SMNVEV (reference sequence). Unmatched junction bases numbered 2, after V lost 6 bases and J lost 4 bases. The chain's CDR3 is CASRGLAADTQYF. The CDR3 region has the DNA TGTGCCAGCAGGGGACTAGCAGCAGATACGCAGTATTTT.

Written as DNA, the CDR3 is TGTGCCAGCAGCTTAGGGGGGCCACCCCTCCACTTT. Protein: CASSLGGPPLHF. This chain connects TRBV7-8 to TRBJ1-6, with a possible D match to TRBD1 (6 bases). The germline V and J ends were trimmed by 1 base and 11 bases, with 6 bases remaining between them. CDR1 and CDR2 from the germline V gene are SGHVS and FQNEAQ. The CDR3 is made up of 12 amino acids.

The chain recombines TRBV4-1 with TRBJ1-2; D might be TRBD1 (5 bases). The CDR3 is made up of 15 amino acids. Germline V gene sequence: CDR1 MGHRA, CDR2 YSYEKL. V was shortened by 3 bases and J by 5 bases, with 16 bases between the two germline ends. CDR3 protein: CASSQETGTIYGYTF. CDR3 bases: TGCGCCAGCAGCCAGGAGACCGGGACCATTTATGGCTACACCTTC.

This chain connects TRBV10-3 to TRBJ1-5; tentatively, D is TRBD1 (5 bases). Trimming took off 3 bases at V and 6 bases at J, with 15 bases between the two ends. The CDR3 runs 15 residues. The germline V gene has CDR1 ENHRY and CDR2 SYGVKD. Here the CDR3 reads CAISDQGMESQPQHF. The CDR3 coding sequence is TGTGCCATCAGTGACCAGGGAATGGAAAGTCAGCCCCAGCATTTT.

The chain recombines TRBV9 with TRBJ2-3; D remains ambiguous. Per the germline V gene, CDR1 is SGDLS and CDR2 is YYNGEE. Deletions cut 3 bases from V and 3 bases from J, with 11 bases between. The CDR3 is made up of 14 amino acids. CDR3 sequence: CASSADGRTDTQYF. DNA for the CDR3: TGTGCCAGCAGCGCCGATGGAAGGACAGATACGCAGTATTTT.

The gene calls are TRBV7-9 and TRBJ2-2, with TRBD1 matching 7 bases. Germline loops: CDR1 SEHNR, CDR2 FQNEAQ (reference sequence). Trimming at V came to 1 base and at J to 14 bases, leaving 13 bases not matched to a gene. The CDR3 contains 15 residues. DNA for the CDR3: TGTGCCAGCAGCTTAGTGGGTACAGGGGCCCAGGTCCTGTTTTTT. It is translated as CASSLVGTGAQVLFF.

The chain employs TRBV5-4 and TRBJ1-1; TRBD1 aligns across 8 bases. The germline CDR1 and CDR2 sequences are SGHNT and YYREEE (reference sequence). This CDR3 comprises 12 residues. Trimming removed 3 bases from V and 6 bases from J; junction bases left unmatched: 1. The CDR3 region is CASSSRGPEAFF. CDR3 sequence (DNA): TGTGCCAGCAGCTCCAGGGGGCCTGAAGCTTTCTTT.

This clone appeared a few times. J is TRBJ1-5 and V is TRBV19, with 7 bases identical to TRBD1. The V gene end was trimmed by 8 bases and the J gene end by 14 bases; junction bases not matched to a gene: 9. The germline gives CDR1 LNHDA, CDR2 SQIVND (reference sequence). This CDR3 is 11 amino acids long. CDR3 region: CASEFAGGKHF. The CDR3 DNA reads TGTGCCAGTGAATTTGCAGGGGGTAAGCATTTT.

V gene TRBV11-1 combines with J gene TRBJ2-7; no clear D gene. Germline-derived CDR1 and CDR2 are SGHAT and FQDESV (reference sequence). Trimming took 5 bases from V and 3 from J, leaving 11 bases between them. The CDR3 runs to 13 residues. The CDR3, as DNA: TGTGCCAGCAGCGACCCACGACTCTACGAGCAGTACTTC. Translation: CASSDPRLYEQYF.

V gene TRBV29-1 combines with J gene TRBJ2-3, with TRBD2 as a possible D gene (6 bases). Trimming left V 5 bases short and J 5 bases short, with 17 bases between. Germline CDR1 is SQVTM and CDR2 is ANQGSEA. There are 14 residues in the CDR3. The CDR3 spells CSVLLEGLRDTQYF. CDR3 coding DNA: TGCAGCGTTCTTCTGGAGGGCCTACGAGATACGCAGTATTTT.

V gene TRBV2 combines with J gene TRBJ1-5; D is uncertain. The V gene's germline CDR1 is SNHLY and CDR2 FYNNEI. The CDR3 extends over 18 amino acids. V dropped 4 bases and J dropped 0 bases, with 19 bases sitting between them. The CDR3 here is CASSVELTTGSSNQPQHF. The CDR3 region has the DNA TGTGCCAGCAGTGTCGAACTGACCACTGGGTCTAGCAATCAGCCCCAGCATTTT.

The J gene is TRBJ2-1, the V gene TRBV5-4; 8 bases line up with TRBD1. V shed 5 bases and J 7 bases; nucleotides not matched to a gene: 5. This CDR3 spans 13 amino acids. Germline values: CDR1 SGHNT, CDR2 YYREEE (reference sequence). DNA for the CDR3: TGTGCCAGCAGGGATTGGACAGGGAATGAGCAGTTCTTC. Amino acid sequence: CASRDWTGNEQFF.

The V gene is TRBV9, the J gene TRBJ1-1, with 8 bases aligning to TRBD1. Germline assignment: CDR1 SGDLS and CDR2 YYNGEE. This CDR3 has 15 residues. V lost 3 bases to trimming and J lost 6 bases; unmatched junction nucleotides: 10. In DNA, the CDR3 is TGTGCCAGCAGCGACCGGGACAGGTCATTCCCTGAAGCTTTCTTT. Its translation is CASSDRDRSFPEAFF.

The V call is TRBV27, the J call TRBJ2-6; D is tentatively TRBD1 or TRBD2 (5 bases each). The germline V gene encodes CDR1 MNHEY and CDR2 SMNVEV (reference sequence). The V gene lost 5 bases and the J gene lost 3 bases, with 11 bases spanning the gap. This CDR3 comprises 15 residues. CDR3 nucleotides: TGTGCCAGCAGTCAGAGGGGTGGTGGGGCCAACGTCCTGACTTTC. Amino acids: CASSQRGGGANVLTF.

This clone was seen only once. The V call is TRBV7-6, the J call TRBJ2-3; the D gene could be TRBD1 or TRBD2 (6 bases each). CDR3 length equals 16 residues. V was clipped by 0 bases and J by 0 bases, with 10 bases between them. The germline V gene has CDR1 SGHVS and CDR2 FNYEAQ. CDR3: CASSLAEGESTDTQYF. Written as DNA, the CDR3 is TGTGCCAGCAGCTTAGCGGAGGGGGAGAGCACAGATACGCAGTATTTT.